The rows below give T cell receptor beta chains drawn from one sample of a study of T cell responses to AZD1222 COVID-19 vaccine. Profiled with immunoSEQ multiplex PCR; TCRdb holds only in-frame clones, not every one. The table shows about 150,000 clones, with around 90% occurring only once. The sample here was peripheral blood, taken 28 days after the second AZD1222 dose. The receptor set was obtained from an adult who received the AZD1222 COVID-19 vaccine. The CDR3 runs from the conserved cysteine through the conserved F or W. The order of the fields is J gene, V gene, D gene, clone size, CDR3 DNA, CDR3 protein. The D gene is left open where the match is weak. Clone size appears in some rows only: once, few, many, or a class for an expanded clone.

TRBJ2-2 | TRBV11-3 | NA | once | TGTGCCAGCAGCTTCGAGGAAACCGGGGAGCTGTTTTTT | CASSFEETGELFF
TRBJ1-6 | TRBV5-1 | NA | NA | TGCGCCAGCAGCTTGGGAGGAGTCGCCCAGTCACCCCTCCACTTT | CASSLGGVAQSPLHF
TRBJ2-2 | TRBV7-9 | TRBD1 | NA | TGTGCCAGCAGCTTATGGCGGGGACAGGGGAACACCGGGGAGCTGTTTTTT | CASSLWRGQGNTGELFF
TRBJ2-7 | TRBV9 | TRBD2 | NA | TGTGCCAGCAGCGTATCCTTAGCGGGCGAGCAGTACTTC | CASSVSLAGEQYF
TRBJ1-1 | TRBV6-4 | NA | NA | TGTGCCAGCAGTGTGGGGGAGAACACTGAAGCTTTCTTT | CASSVGENTEAFF
TRBJ2-7 | TRBV7-2 | NA | NA | TGTGCCAGCAGCTTAGCGGCGTCGGGGTGGCCCTACGAGCAGTACTTC | CASSLAASGWPYEQYF
TRBJ1-4 | TRBV3-1/TRBV3-2 | NA | NA | TGTGCCAGCAGCCAAGACTCCAGCGGCGAGGAAAAACTGTTTTTT | CASSQDSSGEEKLFF
TRBJ2-7 | TRBV6-5 | TRBD1 | NA | TGTGCCAGCAGTTACTCCCCTACAGGGGCCTACGAGCAGTACTTC | CASSYSPTGAYEQYF
TRBJ2-5 | TRBV24-1 | NA | NA | TGTGCCACCAGTGTTAAAGAGACCCAGTACTTC | CATSVKETQYF
TRBJ1-3 | TRBV27 | NA | NA | TGTGCCAGCAGTCCTCTGGGGACTCCTCTACGTTCTGGAAACACCATATATTTT | CASSPLGTPLRSGNTIYF
TRBJ1-1 | TRBV12-5 | NA | NA | TGTGCTAGTGCCCAGAGGGAGGGGAACACTGAAGCTTTCTTT | CASAQREGNTEAFF
TRBJ2-2 | TRBV15 | NA | NA | TGTGCCACCAGCATTAGTTTTCCCGGGGAGCTGTTTTTT | CATSISFPGELFF
TRBJ2-5 | TRBV7-2 | NA | NA | TGTGCCAGCAGCTGGGGCAGGGAAGAGACCCAGTACTTC | CASSWGREETQYF
TRBJ1-5 | TRBV18 | NA | NA | TGTGCCAGCTCAAAGCCTCCTAGGGGCAATCAGCCCCAGCATTTT | CASSKPPRGNQPQHF
TRBJ2-2 | TRBV27 | NA | NA | TGTGCCAGCAGTTCCCCGGGGGACCACACCGGGGAGCTGTTTTTT | CASSSPGDHTGELFF
TRBJ2-2 | TRBV29-1 | TRBD1 | NA | TGCAGCGTCTTACCGGGACAGGGGAACACCGGGGAGCCGTTTTTT | CSVLPGQGNTGEPFF
TRBJ1-5 | TRBV28 | NA | NA | TGTGCCAGCAGTTTTGGCGGGGGCTTAATCAATCAGCCCCAGCATTTT | CASSFGGGLINQPQHF
TRBJ2-5 | TRBV19 | NA | NA | TGTGCCAGTAGTATTGCGGAGACCCAGTACTTC | CASSIAETQYF
TRBJ1-2 | TRBV7-2 | NA | NA | TGTGCCAGCAGCTTAGCGTCTCCAGGGTGGAACTATGGCTACACCTTC | CASSLASPGWNYGYTF
TRBJ2-1 | TRBV6-5 | TRBD2 | NA | TGTGCCAGCTCATCTAGCGGGAGTAATGAGCAGTTCTTC | CASSSSGSNEQFF
TRBJ2-3 | TRBV5-1 | TRBD1 | NA | TGCGCCAGCAGCCTCGACAGGGGGATAGATACGCAGTATTTT | CASSLDRGIDTQYF
TRBJ1-2 | TRBV10-3 | NA | NA | TGTGCCATCAGTACAGGGCCTAGCGCCTCTAACTATGGCTACACCTTC | CAISTGPSASNYGYTF
TRBJ2-7 | TRBV6-2/TRBV6-3 | TRBD2 | NA | TGTGCCAGCAGTGGGACTAGCGGGGTAGGCGAGCAGTACTTC | CASSGTSGVGEQYF
TRBJ2-1 | TRBV19 | TRBD1 | NA | TGTGCCAGTAGGGTCGGGGACAGGGGTGTGGGTGAGCAGTTCTTC | CASRVGDRGVGEQFF
TRBJ2-3 | TRBV7-2 | TRBD2 | NA | TGTGCCAGCAGCTTCCTAGCGGGGGGAGGGGATACGCAGTATTTT | CASSFLAGGGDTQYF
TRBJ2-3 | TRBV20-1 | TRBD2 | once | TGCAGTGCCCGGGAGGAACCACCGCAGTATTTT | CSAREEPPQYF
TRBJ1-5 | TRBV5-4 | TRBD1 | NA | TGTGCCAGCAGCACCCAACCGGGACAGTATAGCAATCAGCCCCAGCATTTT | CASSTQPGQYSNQPQHF
TRBJ2-7 | TRBV2 | NA | NA | TGTGCCAGCAGTGAGGGAGAGAGCTACGAGCAGTACTTC | CASSEGESYEQYF
TRBJ2-7 | TRBV28 | NA | NA | TGTGCCAGCAGTACCGTGACAGTGACGAGCTCCTACGAGCAGTACTTC | CASSTVTVTSSYEQYF